The 31 T cell receptor beta chains below were found in one sample sequenced in a study of spatial heterogeneity in lung cancer (dated by TCRdb to between 2018 and 2020). Taken with the paper, the label for time point translates to: blood at routine non-recurrence follow-up after resection. The protocol used for the library was 5' RACE. Sequencer: NextSeq 500. TCRdb trimmed the raw reads at Q25, called clones with MiXCR and kept productive beta chains. A single entry per CDR3 protein holds the most common genes and DNA from its merged rows. A total of about 43,000 distinct CDR3 sequences appear in this sample, 20% to 25% of them only once. 7% to 7.5% of the sample is held by the ten biggest clonotypes. This material consisted of PBMCs, taken at follow-up. These receptors originate from a female donor with early-stage non-small cell lung cancer.

The table lists this clonotype with a few counts. The chain has TRBV19 and TRBJ2-3, with 7 bases matching TRBD2. From germline, CDR1 is LNHDA and CDR2 SQIVND (reference sequence). Trimming took 7 bases from V and 3 from J; bases not matched to a gene: 10. The CDR3 sequence is 15 residues long. The CDR3 sequence: CASTDLPGGTDTQYF. The DNA of the CDR3 is TGTGCCAGTACCGATCTCCCGGGGGGAACAGATACGCAGTATTTT.

This clonotype was observed many times. The genes are TRBV7-9 and TRBJ2-1, with TRBD1 matching 10 bases. V lost 1 base and J lost 5; bases outside the gene matches: 14. Germline assignment: CDR1 SEHNR and CDR2 FQNEAQ (reference sequence). The CDR3 extends over 19 amino acids. DNA of the CDR3: TGTGCCAGCAGCTTAGTGGGACAGGGGAAGCGGCAATTGAACAATGAGCAGTTCTTC. It yields the protein CASSLVGQGKRQLNNEQFF.

This sequence joins TRBV6-1 and TRBJ2-5, with unresolved D. CDR3 length: 14 amino acids. V shed 7 bases and J shed 3 bases, with 15 bases lying between them. The germline CDR1 and CDR2 sequences are MNHNS and SASEGT. The CDR3 nucleotides read TGTGCCAGCATGACCGGCCCAAGGGAAGAGACCCAGTACTTC. Protein: CASMTGPREETQYF.

This chain links TRBV10-1 with TRBJ1-1; 7 bases align to TRBD1. After removal of 5 bases from V and 4 bases from J, the junction contained 4 bases not matched to a gene. The germline V gene encodes CDR1 WNHNN and CDR2 SYGVQD (reference sequence). The CDR3 consists of 13 residues. The DNA of the CDR3 is TGCGCCAGCAGTCCGACAGGGAGCACTGAAGCTTTCTTT. It codes for CASSPTGSTEAFF.

This clonotype is deemed medium-sized. The rearrangement joins TRBV11-2 to TRBJ2-1; tentatively, D is TRBD2 (5 bases). The germline gives CDR1 SGHAT, CDR2 FQNNGV. This CDR3 contains 13 residues. Trimming shortened V by 4 bases and J by 1 base, and 5 bases separated the two germline ends. CDR3 sequence reads: CASSSGSYNEQFF. In DNA form, the CDR3 reads TGTGCCAGCAGCTCGGGGTCCTACAATGAGCAGTTCTTC.

This clonotype has ten or more counts. V gene TRBV7-8 combines with J gene TRBJ1-2, with D hard to call. Trimming took 2 bases from V and 2 from J, leaving 6 bases between them. There are 13 residues in the CDR3. In germline, CDR1 is SGHVS, CDR2 FQNEAQ. CDR3 nucleotides: TGTGCCAGCAGCTTATCAGAAAACTATGGCTACACCTTC. The encoded protein is CASSLSENYGYTF.

This clonotype was seen many times. CDR3 sequence reads: CASSRGGSSYNEQFF. The CDR3 DNA reads as TGTGCCAGCTCACGGGGTGGAAGCTCCTACAATGAGCAGTTCTTC. V and J are TRBV18 and TRBJ2-1, with D hard to call. This CDR3 contains 15 residues. V was cut by 4 bases and J by 0 bases, with 10 bases left in between. Germline lookup yields CDR1 KGHSH and CDR2 LQKENI. The full variable domain, completed using reference TRBV18 and TRBJ2-1, is NAGVMQNPRHLVRRRGQEARLRCSPMKGHSHVYWYRQLPEEGLKFMVYLQKENIIDESGMPKERFSAEFPKEGPSILRIQQVVRGDSAAYFCASSRGGSSYNEQFFGPGTRLTVL.

This clonotype was recorded a few times. The chain carries TRBV11-3 and TRBJ2-1; D remains ambiguous. The germline V and J ends were trimmed by 1 base and 10 bases, with 8 bases remaining between them. Germline CDR1 is SGHNT and CDR2 is YENEEA. The CDR3 spans 12 residues. The CDR3 region is CASSLGGLEQFF. The CDR3 DNA is TGTGCCAGCAGCTTAGGCGGTTTGGAGCAGTTCTTC. Using reference TRBV11-3 and TRBJ2-1 for the parts outside the CDR3, the full variable domain is EAGVVQSPRYKIIEKKQPVAFWCNPISGHNTLYWYLQNLGQGPELLIRYENEEAVDDSQLPKDRFSAERLKGVDSTLKIQPAELGDSAVYLCASSLGGLEQFFGPGTRLTVL.

This clonotype was seen more than once but under ten times. This rearrangement joins TRBV6-5 to TRBJ1-2; tentatively, D is TRBD1 (6 bases). Germline CDR1 is MNHEY and CDR2 is SVGAGI. The CDR3 is made up of 14 amino acids. V was cut by 5 bases and J by 3 bases, with 13 bases left in between. CDR3 region: CASSVDRLYYGYTF. CDR3 nucleotide sequence: TGTGCCAGCAGTGTTGACAGGCTCTACTATGGCTACACCTTC.

A few counts support this clonotype. This chain uses TRBV2 with TRBJ1-6; D ambiguous. Germline lookup yields CDR1 SNHLY and CDR2 FYNNEI. This CDR3 comprises 13 residues. Trimming stripped 4 bases from V and 7 bases from J, with 8 bases between. Written as DNA, the CDR3 is TGTGCCAGCAGTGGCGTAGTGAATTCACCCCTCCACTTT. This translates into CASSGVVNSPLHF.

The chain carries TRBV7-9 and TRBJ2-7; D is unresolved. Trimming removed 1 base from V and 0 bases from J, with 7 bases in between. The CDR3 has 14 residues. Germline V gene data show CDR1 as SEHNR and CDR2 as FQNEAQ (reference sequence). CDR3 amino acids: CASSLEVHSYEQYF. The DNA of the CDR3 is TGTGCCAGCAGCTTAGAGGTCCACTCCTACGAGCAGTACTTC. The variable domain in full, completed from reference TRBV7-9 and TRBJ2-7, reads DTGVSQNPRHKITKRGQNVTFRCDPISEHNRLYWYRQTLGQGPEFLTYFQNEAQLEKSRLLSDRFSAERPKGSFSTLEIQRTEQGDSAMYLCASSLEVHSYEQYFGPGTRLTVT.

This clonotype was seen at least ten times. The chain is built from TRBV29-1 and TRBJ2-1, with no clear D. Germline values: CDR1 SQVTM, CDR2 ANQGSEA. This CDR3 has 15 amino acids. Trimming removed 0 bases at V and 6 bases at J, with 15 bases between. In DNA, the CDR3 is TGCAGCGTTGAAGAAAAGGGCCCTAAGGGCAATGAGCAGTTCTTC. This sequence encodes CSVEEKGPKGNEQFF.

The sample holds many counts of this clonotype. The chain uses TRBV10-3 and TRBJ2-7; 9 bases agree with TRBD1. From germline, CDR1 is ENHRY and CDR2 SYGVKD. V shed 4 bases and J 0 bases; nucleotides not matched to a gene: 4. CDR3 length: 15 amino acids. Here the CDR3 reads CAISVDRGFSYEQYF. The CDR3 nucleotides read TGTGCCATCAGTGTAGACAGGGGGTTCTCCTACGAGCAGTACTTC.

The chain couples TRBV19 to TRBJ1-4; no reliable D call. The germline gives CDR1 LNHDA, CDR2 SQIVND (reference sequence). The CDR3 has 16 amino acids. Trimming took off 9 bases at V and 8 bases at J, with 25 bases between the two ends. The CDR3: CASSPPSGRRKEKLFF. In nucleotides, the CDR3 is TGTGCCAGCAGTCCCCCGAGCGGTCGCAGGAAAGAAAAACTGTTTTTT.

This clonotype was found many times. The gene calls are TRBV27 and TRBJ2-2, with D possibly TRBD2 on 6 matching bases. V dropped 2 bases and J dropped 5 bases, with 12 bases sitting between them. The germline gives CDR1 MNHEY, CDR2 SMNVEV (reference sequence). CDR3 length equals 15 residues. The CDR3 here is CASSLNGGRTGELFF. The CDR3 coding sequence is TGTGCCAGCAGTTTAAATGGTGGGAGGACCGGGGAGCTGTTTTTT.

The table lists this clonotype with a few counts. The V call is TRBV10-2, the J call TRBJ2-1; 7 nucleotides line up with TRBD2. CDR1 and CDR2 from the germline V gene are WSHSY and SAAADI. The CDR3 contains 15 residues. V shed 0 bases, J shed 8 bases, and the junction held 7 bases outside the gene matches. In DNA form, the CDR3 reads TGCGCCAGCAGTGAGTCGTGGGAGGGGAGGGATGAGCAGTTCTTC. Translated: CASSESWEGRDEQFF.

This clonotype came up a few times. Relative to the germline gene, one junction end is altered; a read error may explain this. This chain uses TRBV7-7 with TRBJ2-3; D is perhaps TRBD2 (6 bases). This CDR3 comprises 15 residues. Germline lookup yields CDR1 SSHAT and CDR2 FNYEAQ (reference sequence). CDR3: CASSLGGSPADTQYF. CDR3 sequence (DNA): TGTGCTAGCAGCTTAGGAGGGTCTCCGGCAGATACGCAGTATTTT.

This clonotype was seen a handful of times. As DNA, the CDR3 is TGTGCCAGCAGCCCGGCACCCGACAGGGATACGCAGTATTTT. Translating gives CASSPAPDRDTQYF. This chain joins TRBV11-3 and TRBJ2-3; maybe TRBD1 (6 bases). The CDR3 has 14 amino acids. The V end lost 5 bases, the J end lost 6 bases, and 15 bases lay between the germline ends. Germline CDR1 and CDR2: SGHNT and YENEEA.

This clonotype was counted ten times or more. The gene calls are TRBV20-1 and TRBJ1-2; TRBD1 is a possible D gene (5 bases). Trimming pared 1 base from V and 4 bases from J, leaving 16 bases between. This CDR3 is 15 amino acids long. Germline CDR1 is DFQATT and CDR2 is SNEGSKA (reference sequence). CDR3 loop: CSARGVTELIYGYTF. The CDR3 DNA is TGCAGTGCTAGAGGAGTGACAGAGCTAATCTATGGCTACACCTTC.

This clonotype showed up just a few times. CDR3 amino acids: CASSWGPGPGSYTF. The CDR3 coding sequence is TGTGCCAGCAGCTGGGGGCCGGGCCCAGGGAGCTACACCTTC. This sequence joins TRBV5-6 and TRBJ1-2, with a tentative D call TRBD1 (6 bases). The germline V gene encodes CDR1 SGHDT and CDR2 YYEEEE. This CDR3 spans 14 amino acids. Trimming cost V 3 bases and J 9 bases, with 18 bases left between them.

This rearrangement joins TRBV7-3 to TRBJ2-3; possible D gene TRBD1, 5 bases. The CDR3 consists of 13 residues. Germline loops: CDR1 SGHTA, CDR2 FQGTGA. The ends were cut back, 2 bases at V and 4 bases at J, with 7 bases in the middle. Here the CDR3 reads CASSLQGADTQYF. The CDR3 DNA is TGTGCCAGCAGCTTACAGGGTGCAGATACGCAGTATTTT.

This clonotype was recorded at least ten times. The CDR3 DNA reads TGTGCCAGCAGCTTACCCCCCACATTTGAGACCCAGTACTTC. Residues: CASSLPPTFETQYF. V and J are TRBV7-2 and TRBJ2-5; the D is unclear. Deletions cut 2 bases from V and 5 bases from J, with 12 bases between. The CDR3 sequence is 14 residues long. Germline V gene data show CDR1 as SGHTA and CDR2 as FQGNSA. Based on the CDR3 plus reference TRBV7-2 and TRBJ2-5, the full variable domain is GAGVSQSPSNKVTEKGKDVELRCDPISGHTALYWYRQSLGQGLEFLIYFQGNSAPDKSGLPSDRFSAERTGGSVSTLTIQRTQQEDSAVYLCASSLPPTFETQYFGPGTRLLVL.

V is TRBV20-1 and J is TRBJ2-3, with 7 bases fitting TRBD2. J lost 3 bases, V lost 5 bases, and 11 bases had no gene match. Germline V gene sequence: CDR1 DFQATT, CDR2 SNEGSKA (reference sequence). CDR3 size: 15 residues. The CDR3 loop is CSAPTSPRGTDTQYF. The CDR3 DNA follows: TGCAGTGCTCCGACTAGCCCTCGGGGAACAGATACGCAGTATTTT.

This clonotype showed up many times. The chain uses TRBV18 and TRBJ2-5, with TRBD2 matching 11 bases. Germline V gives CDR1 KGHSH, CDR2 LQKENI. This CDR3 has 16 residues. The V and J ends lost 3 bases and 2 bases, in that order; junction bases with no gene match: 5. CDR3 sequence (DNA): TGTGCCAGCTCACCGACACTAGCGGGGGATCAAGAGACCCAGTACTTC. Translating gives CASSPTLAGDQETQYF.

The genes are TRBV5-5 and TRBJ1-6; TRBD1 aligns across 7 bases. The CDR3 has 14 residues. From germline, CDR1 is SGHKS and CDR2 YYEKEE (reference sequence). The V and J ends lost 4 bases and 7 bases, in that order; junction bases with no gene match: 5. CDR3 protein: CASSRGQPNSPLHF. The DNA for the CDR3 is TGTGCCAGCAGCCGGGGACAGCCCAATTCACCCCTCCACTTT.

This clonotype was found many times. The chain links TRBV12-3 or TRBV12-4 to TRBJ1-1; D perhaps matches TRBD1 (5 bases). V was shortened by 7 bases and J by 0 bases, with 21 bases between the two germline ends. This CDR3 contains 17 residues. In nucleotides, the CDR3 is TGTGCCAGCAACAAACGATGGGGCAGAGTTATGAACACTGAAGCTTTCTTT. Translating gives CASNKRWGRVMNTEAFF.

The chain uses TRBV24-1 and TRBJ2-1, with TRBD1 as a possible D gene (5 bases). CDR3 length: 16 residues. The germline CDR1 and CDR2 sequences are KGHDR and SFDVKD. Trimming pared 5 bases from V and 2 bases from J, leaving 15 bases between. CDR3 in amino acids: CATSASDKGTYNEQFF. CDR3 coding DNA: TGTGCCACCAGTGCTTCGGACAAGGGGACCTACAATGAGCAGTTCTTC.

This chain uses TRBV30 with TRBJ2-2, with 9 bases identical to TRBD1. Germline-derived CDR1 and CDR2 are GTSNPN and SVGIG (reference sequence). The CDR3 covers 13 residues. The V gene end was trimmed by 5 bases and the J gene end by 5 bases; junction bases not matched to a gene: 3. CDR3 amino acids: CAWGTGYTGELFF. The CDR3 DNA sequence: TGTGCCTGGGGGACAGGGTATACCGGGGAGCTGTTTTTT.

This clonotype has a handful of counts. DNA of the CDR3: TGTGCCAGTAGTATCTCCGGGGCGGCATCTGGAAACACCATATATTTT. Its protein is CASSISGAASGNTIYF. V and J are TRBV19 and TRBJ1-3, with a possible D match to TRBD1 (5 bases). Trimming shortened V by 3 bases and J by 1 base, and 13 bases separated the two germline ends. This CDR3 contains 16 residues. CDR1 and CDR2 from the germline V gene are LNHDA and SQIVND (reference sequence).

The J gene is TRBJ2-1, the V gene TRBV19; D is possibly TRBD1 (6 bases). The V gene's germline CDR1 is LNHDA and CDR2 SQIVND (reference sequence). V was shortened by 5 bases and J by 8 bases, with 22 bases between the two germline ends. The CDR3 covers 16 residues. CDR3 DNA sequence: TGTGCCAGTAGTGGCCCTGGGACACCCCAAGTGGATGAGCAGTTCTTC. The encoded protein is CASSGPGTPQVDEQFF. The full variable domain, in which reference TRBV19 and TRBJ2-1 provide the parts outside the CDR3, is DGGITQSPKYLFRKEGQNVTLSCEQNLNHDAMYWYRQDPGQGLRLIYYSQIVNDFQKGDIAEGYSVSREKKESFPLTVTSAQKNPTAFYLCASSGPGTPQVDEQFFGPGTRLTVL.

This clonotype was counted at least ten times. The V call is TRBV5-1, the J call TRBJ2-3; 7 nucleotides match TRBD1. The CDR3 runs to 14 residues. The germline gives CDR1 SGHRS, CDR2 YFSETQ. V was clipped by 1 base and J by 2 bases; unmatched bases: 1. In nucleotides, the CDR3 is TGCGCCAGCAGCTTGCAGGGGGACACAGATACGCAGTATTTT. Protein: CASSLQGDTDTQYF.